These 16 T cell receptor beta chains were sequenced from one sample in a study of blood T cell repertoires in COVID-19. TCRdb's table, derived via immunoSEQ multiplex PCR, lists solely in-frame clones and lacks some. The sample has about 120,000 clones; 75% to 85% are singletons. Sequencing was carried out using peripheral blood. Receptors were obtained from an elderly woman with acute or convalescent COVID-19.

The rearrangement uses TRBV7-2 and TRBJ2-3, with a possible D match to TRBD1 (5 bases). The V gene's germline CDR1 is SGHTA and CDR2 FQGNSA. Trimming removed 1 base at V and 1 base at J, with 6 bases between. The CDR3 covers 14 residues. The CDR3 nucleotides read TGTGCCAGCAGCTTAGAAGGGGGCACAGATACGCAGTATTTT. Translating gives CASSLEGGTDTQYF.

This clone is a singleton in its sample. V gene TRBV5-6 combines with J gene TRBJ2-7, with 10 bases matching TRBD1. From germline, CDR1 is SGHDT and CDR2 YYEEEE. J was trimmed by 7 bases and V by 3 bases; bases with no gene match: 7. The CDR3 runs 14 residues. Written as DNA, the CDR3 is TGTGCCAGCAGCTCGCCGGGACAGGGGAGAGAGCAGTACTTC. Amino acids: CASSSPGQGREQYF.

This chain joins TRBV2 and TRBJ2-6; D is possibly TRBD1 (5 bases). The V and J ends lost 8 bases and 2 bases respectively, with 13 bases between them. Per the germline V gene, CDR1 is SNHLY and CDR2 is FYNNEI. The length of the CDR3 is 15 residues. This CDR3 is CASAQGSAGANVLTF. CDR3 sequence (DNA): TGTGCCAGCGCTCAGGGCAGCGCTGGGGCCAACGTCCTGACTTTC.

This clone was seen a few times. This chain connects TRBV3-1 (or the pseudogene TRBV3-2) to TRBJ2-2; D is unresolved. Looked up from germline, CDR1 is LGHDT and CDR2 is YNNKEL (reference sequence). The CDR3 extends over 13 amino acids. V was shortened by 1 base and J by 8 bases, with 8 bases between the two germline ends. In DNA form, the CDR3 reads TGTGCCAGCAGCCAAGGTCGTGTTGGGGAGCTGTTTTTT. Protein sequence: CASSQGRVGELFF.

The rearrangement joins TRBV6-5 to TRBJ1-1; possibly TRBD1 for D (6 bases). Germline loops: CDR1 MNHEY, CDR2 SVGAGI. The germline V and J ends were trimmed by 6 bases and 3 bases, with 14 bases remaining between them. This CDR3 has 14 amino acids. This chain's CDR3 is CASSARGGDTEAFF. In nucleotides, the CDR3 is TGTGCCAGCAGCGCTAGGGGGGGGGACACTGAAGCTTTCTTT.

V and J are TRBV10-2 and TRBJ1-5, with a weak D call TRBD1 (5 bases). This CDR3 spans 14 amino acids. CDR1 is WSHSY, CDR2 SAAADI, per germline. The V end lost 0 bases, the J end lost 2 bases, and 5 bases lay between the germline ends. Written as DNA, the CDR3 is TGCGCCAGCAGTGAGTCAGGGGGCAATCAGCCCCAGCATTTT. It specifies CASSESGGNQPQHF.

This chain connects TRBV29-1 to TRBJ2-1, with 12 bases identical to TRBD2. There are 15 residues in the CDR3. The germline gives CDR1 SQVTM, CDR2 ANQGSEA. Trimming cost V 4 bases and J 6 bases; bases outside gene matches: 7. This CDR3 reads CSVGASGGASNEQFF. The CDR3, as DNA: TGCAGCGTTGGGGCTAGCGGGGGGGCCAGCAATGAGCAGTTCTTC.

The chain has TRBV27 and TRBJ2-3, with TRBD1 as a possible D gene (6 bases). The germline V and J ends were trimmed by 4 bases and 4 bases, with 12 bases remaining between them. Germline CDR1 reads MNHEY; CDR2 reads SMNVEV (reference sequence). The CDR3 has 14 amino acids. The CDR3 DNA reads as TGTGCCAGCAGTTCCAGGGGTTACGCAGATACGCAGTATTTT. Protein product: CASSSRGYADTQYF.

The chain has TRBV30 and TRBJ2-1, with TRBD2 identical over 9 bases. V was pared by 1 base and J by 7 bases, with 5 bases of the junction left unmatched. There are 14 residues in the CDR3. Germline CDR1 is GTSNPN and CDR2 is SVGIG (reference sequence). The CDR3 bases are TGTGCCTGGAGTGCTGTTAGCGGGGGAAATGAGCAGTTCTTC. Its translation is CAWSAVSGGNEQFF.

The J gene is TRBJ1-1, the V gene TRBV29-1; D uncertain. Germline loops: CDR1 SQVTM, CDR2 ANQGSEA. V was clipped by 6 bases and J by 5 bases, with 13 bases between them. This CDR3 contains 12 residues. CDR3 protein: CSVTSEWTEAFF. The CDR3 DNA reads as TGCAGCGTAACATCAGAATGGACTGAAGCTTTCTTT.

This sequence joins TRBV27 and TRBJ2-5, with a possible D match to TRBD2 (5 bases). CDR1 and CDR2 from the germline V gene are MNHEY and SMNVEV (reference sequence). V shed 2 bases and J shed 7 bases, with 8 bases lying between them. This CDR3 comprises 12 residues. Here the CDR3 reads CASSLVGRTQYF. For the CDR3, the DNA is TGTGCCAGCAGTTTAGTGGGGAGGACCCAGTACTTC.

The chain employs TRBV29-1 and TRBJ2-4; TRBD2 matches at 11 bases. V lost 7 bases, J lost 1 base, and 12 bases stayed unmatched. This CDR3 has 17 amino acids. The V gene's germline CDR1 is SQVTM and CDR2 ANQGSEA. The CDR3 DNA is TGCAGCGCCGCGGATAGCGGGAGGGCCGCGGCCAAAAACATTCAGTACTTC. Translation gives CSAADSGRAAAKNIQYF.

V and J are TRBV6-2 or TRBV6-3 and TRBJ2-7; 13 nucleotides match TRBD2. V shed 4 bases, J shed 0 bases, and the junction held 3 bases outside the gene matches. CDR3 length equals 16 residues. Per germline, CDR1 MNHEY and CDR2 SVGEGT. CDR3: CASSLLAGGPSYEQYF. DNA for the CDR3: TGTGCCAGCAGTTTACTAGCGGGAGGGCCCTCCTACGAGCAGTACTTC.

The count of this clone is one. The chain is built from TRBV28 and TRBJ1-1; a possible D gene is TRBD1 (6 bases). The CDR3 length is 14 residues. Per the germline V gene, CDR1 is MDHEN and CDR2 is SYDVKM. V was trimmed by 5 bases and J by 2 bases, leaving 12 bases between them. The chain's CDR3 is CASSEAGANTEAFF. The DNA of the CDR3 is TGTGCCAGCAGTGAAGCAGGGGCTAACACTGAAGCTTTCTTT.

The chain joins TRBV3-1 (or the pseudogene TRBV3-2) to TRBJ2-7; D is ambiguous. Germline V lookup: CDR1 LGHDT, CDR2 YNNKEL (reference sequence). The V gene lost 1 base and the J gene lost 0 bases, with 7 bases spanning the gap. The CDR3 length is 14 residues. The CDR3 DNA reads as TGTGCCAGCAGCCAAGGTTACAACTCCTACGAGCAGTACTTC. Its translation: CASSQGYNSYEQYF.

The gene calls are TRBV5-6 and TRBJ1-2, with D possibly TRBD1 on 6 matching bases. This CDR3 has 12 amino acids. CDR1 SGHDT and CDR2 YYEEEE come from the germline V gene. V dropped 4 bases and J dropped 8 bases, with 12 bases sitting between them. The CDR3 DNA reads TGTGCCAGCAGCCTTCAGGGGCAGGGCTACACCTTC. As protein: CASSLQGQGYTF. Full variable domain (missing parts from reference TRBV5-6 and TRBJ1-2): DAGVTQSPTHLIKTRGQQVTLRCSPKSGHDTVSWYQQALGQGPQFIFQYYEEEERQRGNFPDRFSGHQFPNYSSELNVNALLLGDSALYLCASSLQGQGYTFGSGTRLTVV.